In this sample, the clone carrying this TCR beta chain turned up once. No antigen is known for it. These data belong to a study of cytomegalovirus exposure and HLA in healthy donors. Separation from the approximately 690-subject first cohort characterized the roughly 110-subject validation cohort, to which the donors belonged. Generated by immunoSEQ multiplex PCR, the TCRdb table keeps only in-frame clones and is missing some. The sample yields tens of thousands of clones, more than 80% seen once. This CDR3 has 15 residues. Germline V gives CDR1 MNHEY, CDR2 SMNVEV (reference sequence). Study-level findings and limits: Reportedly, cytomegalovirus status was diagnosed with high sensitivity and specificity. It was about 150 TCR beta chains that were listed as cytomegalovirus-associated.

V and J are TRBV27 and TRBJ2-5, with TRBD2 matching 14 bases. The DNA end lines up better with TRBJ2-7; the J call may be wrong. What was sequenced was PBMCs. The TCR comes from a woman between 18 and 29 years old in good health and CMV-seronegative. The CDR3 spells CASRYGTSGSYEQYF. CDR3 bases: TGTGCCAGCAGATATGGGACTAGCGGGAGCTACGAGCAGTACTTC.